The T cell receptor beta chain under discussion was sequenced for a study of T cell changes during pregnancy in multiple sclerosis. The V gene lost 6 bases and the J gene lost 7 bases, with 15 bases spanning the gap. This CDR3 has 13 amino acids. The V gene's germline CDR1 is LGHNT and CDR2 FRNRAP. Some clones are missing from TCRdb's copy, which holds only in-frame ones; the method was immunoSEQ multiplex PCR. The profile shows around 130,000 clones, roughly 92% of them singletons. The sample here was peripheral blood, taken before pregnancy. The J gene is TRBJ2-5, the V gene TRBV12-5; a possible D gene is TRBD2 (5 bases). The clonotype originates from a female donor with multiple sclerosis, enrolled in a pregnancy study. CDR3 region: CASGLDSVGTQYF. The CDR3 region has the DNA TGTGCTAGTGGGCTGGATAGCGTAGGGACCCAGTACTTC. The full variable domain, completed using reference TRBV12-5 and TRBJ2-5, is DARVTQTPRHKVTEMGQEVTMRCQPILGHNTVFWYRQTMMQGLELLAYFRNRAPLDDSGMPKDRFSAEMPDATLATLKIQPSEPRDSAVYFCASGLDSVGTQYFGPGTRLLVL.